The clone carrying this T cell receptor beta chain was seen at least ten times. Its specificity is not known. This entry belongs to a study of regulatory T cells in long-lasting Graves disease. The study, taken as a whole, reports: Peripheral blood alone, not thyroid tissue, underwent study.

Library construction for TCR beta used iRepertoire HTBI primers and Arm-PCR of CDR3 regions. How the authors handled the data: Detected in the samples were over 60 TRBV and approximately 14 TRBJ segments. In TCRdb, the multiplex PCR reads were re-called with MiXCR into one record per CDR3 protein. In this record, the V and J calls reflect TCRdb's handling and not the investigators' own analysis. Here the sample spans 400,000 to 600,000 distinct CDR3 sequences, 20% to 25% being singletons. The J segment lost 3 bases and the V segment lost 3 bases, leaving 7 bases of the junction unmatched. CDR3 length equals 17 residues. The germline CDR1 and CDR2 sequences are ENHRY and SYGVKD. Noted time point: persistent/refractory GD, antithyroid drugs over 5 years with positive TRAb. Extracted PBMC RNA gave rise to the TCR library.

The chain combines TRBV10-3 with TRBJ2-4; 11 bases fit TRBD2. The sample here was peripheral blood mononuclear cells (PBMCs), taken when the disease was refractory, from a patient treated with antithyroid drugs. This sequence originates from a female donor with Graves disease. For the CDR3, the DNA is TGTGCCATCAGTGAAGGTCTAGCGGGAGGCTACAAAAACATTCAGTACTTC. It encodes CAISEGLAGGYKNIQYF.